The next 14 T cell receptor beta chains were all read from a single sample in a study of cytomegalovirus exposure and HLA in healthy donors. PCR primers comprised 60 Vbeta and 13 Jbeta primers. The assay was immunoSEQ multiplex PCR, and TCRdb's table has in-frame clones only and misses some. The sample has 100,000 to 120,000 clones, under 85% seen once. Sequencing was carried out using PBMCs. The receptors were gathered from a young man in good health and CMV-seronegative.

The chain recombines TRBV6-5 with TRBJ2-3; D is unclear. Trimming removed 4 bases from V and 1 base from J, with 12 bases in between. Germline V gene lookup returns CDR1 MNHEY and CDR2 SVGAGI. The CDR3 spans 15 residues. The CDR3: CASSFLRSRTDTQYF. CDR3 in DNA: TGTGCCAGCAGTTTCCTGAGAAGTCGCACAGATACGCAGTATTTT.

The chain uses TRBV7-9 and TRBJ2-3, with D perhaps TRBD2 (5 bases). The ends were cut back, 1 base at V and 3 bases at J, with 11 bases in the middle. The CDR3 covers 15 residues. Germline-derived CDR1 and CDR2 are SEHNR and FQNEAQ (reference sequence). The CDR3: CASSLEDSHTDTQYF. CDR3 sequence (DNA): TGTGCCAGCAGCTTAGAGGACTCCCATACAGATACGCAGTATTTT.

The CDR3: CASSLVGGRNSYNEQFF. The CDR3 nucleotides are TGCGCCAGCAGCTTGGTGGGGGGGAGAAACTCCTACAATGAGCAGTTCTTC. The V and J genes are TRBV5-1 and TRBJ2-1, with 7 bases matching TRBD2. CDR1 SGHRS and CDR2 YFSETQ come from the germline V gene. V was pared by 0 bases and J by 0 bases, with 6 bases of the junction left unmatched. This CDR3 contains 17 residues.

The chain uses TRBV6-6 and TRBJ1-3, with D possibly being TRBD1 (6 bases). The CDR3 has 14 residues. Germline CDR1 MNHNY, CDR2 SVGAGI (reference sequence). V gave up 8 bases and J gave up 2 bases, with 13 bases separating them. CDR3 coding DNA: TGTGCCAGCCGTGGGGGGGGCACTGGAAACACCATATATTTT. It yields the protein CASRGGGTGNTIYF.

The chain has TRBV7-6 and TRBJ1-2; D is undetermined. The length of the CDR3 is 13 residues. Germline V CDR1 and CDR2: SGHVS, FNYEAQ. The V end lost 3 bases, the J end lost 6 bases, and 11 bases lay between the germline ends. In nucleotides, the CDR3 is TGTGCCAGCAGCTTCTCAGGCACCAATGGCTACACCTTC. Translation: CASSFSGTNGYTF.

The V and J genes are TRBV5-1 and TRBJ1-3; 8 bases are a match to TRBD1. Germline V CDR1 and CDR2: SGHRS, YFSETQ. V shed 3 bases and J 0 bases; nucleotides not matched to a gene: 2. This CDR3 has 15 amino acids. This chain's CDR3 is CASSSDRGSGNTIYF. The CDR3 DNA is TGCGCCAGCAGCTCTGACAGGGGCTCTGGAAACACCATATATTTT.

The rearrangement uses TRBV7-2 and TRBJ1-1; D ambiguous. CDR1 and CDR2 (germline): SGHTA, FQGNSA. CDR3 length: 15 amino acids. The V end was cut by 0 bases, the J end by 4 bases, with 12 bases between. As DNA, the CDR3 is TGTGCCAGCAGCTTAGCTATTTTACGGAGCACTGAAGCTTTCTTT. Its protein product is CASSLAILRSTEAFF.

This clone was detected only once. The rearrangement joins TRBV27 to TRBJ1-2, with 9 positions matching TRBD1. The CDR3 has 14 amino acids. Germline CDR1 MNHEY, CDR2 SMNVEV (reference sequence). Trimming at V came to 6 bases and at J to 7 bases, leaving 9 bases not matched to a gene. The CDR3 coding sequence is TGTGCCAGCAGGTTCGGACAGGGGCCCCTTGGCTACACCTTC. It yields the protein CASRFGQGPLGYTF.

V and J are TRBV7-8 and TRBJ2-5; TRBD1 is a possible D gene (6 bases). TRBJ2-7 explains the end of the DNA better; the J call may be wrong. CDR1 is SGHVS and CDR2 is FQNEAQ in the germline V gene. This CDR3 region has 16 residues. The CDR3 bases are TGTGCCAGCAGCTCAGACATCCAGGGGCTCTCCTACGAGCAGTACTTC. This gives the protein CASSSDIQGLSYEQYF.

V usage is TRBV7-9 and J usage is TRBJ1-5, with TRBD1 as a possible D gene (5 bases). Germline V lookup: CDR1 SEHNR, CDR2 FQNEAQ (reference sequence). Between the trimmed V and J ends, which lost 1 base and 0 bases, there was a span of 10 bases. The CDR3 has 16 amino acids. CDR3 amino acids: CASSLGGGNSNQPQHF. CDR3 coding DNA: TGTGCCAGCAGCTTAGGGGGCGGGAATAGCAATCAGCCCCAGCATTTT.

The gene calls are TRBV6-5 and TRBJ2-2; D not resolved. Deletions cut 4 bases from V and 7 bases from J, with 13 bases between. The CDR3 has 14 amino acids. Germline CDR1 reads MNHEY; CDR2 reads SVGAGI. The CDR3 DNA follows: TGTGCCAGCAGTTCCACCGCCCTAGGCGGGGAGCTGTTTTTT. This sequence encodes CASSSTALGGELFF.

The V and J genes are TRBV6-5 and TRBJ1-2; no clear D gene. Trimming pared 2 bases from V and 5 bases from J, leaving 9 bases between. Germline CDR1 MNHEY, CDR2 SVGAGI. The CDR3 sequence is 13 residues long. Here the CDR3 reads CASSYATSYGYTF. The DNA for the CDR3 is TGTGCCAGCAGTTACGCGACAAGTTATGGCTACACCTTC.

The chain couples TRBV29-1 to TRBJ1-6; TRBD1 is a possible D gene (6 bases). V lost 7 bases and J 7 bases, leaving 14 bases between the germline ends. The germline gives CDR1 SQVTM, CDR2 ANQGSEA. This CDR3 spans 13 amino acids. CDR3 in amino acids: CSASRDTNSPLHF. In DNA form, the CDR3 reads TGCAGCGCGTCTCGGGACACCAATTCACCCCTCCACTTT.

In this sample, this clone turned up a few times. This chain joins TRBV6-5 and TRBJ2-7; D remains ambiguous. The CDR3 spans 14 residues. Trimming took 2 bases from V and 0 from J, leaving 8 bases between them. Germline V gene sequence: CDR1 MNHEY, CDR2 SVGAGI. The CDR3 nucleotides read TGTGCCAGCAGTTACAAAGCGTACTCCTACGAGCAGTACTTC. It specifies CASSYKAYSYEQYF.